This T cell receptor (beta chain) stems from a study of OX40 agonist ivuxolimab in advanced cancers. At the level of the study: Patients received ivuxolimab, an agonistic anti-OX40 (CD134) antibody. Averaging roughly 60 years in age, with a range of roughly 23 to 80, the cohort was 82.7% male.

V was clipped by 0 bases and J by 6 bases, with 10 bases between them. The CDR3 has 14 amino acids. Germline lookup yields CDR1 SGHDT and CDR2 YYEEEE. Profiled with immunoSEQ multiplex PCR; TCRdb holds only in-frame clones, not every one. The table records 45,000 to 65,000 clones, 80% to 90% of them present only once. This chain joins TRBV5-6 and TRBJ2-1; unclear D gene. Sequenced here: CD4+ or CD8+ T cells sorted from blood, sampled in a trial of the OX40 agonist ivuxolimab. The sequence was obtained from an adult with an advanced solid tumor such as melanoma, head and neck, liver or kidney cancer. CDR3 loop: CASSLGTAINEQFF. The CDR3 DNA reads TGTGCCAGCAGCTTGGGTACAGCTATCAATGAGCAGTTCTTC.